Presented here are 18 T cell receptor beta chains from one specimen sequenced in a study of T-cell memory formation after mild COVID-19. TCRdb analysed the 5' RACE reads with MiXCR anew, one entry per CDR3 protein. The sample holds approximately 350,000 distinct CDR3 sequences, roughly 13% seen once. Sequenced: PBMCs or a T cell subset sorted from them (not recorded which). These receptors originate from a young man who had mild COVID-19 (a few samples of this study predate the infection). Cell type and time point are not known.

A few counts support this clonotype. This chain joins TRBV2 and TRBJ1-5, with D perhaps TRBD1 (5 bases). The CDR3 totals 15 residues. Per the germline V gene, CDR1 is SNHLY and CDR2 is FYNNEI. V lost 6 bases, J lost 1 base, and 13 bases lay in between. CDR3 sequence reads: CASSQARDSNQPQHF. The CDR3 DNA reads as TGTGCCAGCAGCCAAGCCCGGGACAGCAATCAGCCCCAGCATTTT.

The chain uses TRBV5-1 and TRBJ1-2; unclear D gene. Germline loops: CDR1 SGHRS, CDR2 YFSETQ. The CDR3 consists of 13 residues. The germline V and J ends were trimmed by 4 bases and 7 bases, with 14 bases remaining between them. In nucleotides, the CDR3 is TGCGCCAGCAGCCTTAAGCCCGTGGGTGGCTACACCTTC. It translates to CASSLKPVGGYTF.

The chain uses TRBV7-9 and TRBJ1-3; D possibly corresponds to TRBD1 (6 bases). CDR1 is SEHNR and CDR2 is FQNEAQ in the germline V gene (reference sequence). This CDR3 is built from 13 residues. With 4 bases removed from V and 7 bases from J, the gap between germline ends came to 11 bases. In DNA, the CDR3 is TGTGCCAGCAGCTCATACAGGGCGAACACCATATATTTT. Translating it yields CASSSYRANTIYF.

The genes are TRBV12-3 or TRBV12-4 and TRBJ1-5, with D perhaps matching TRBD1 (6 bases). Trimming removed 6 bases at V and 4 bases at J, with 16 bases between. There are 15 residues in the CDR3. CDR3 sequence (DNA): TGTGCCAGCAGCTCGAGCCCCAGGGGAAATCAGCCCCAGCATTTT. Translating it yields CASSSSPRGNQPQHF.

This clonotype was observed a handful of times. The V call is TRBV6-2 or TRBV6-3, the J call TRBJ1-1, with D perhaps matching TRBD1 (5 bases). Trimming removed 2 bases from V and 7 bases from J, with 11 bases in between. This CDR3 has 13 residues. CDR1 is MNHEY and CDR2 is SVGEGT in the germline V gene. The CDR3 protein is CASSYRQLVEAFF. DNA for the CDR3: TGTGCCAGCAGTTACCGACAGTTGGTTGAAGCTTTCTTT.

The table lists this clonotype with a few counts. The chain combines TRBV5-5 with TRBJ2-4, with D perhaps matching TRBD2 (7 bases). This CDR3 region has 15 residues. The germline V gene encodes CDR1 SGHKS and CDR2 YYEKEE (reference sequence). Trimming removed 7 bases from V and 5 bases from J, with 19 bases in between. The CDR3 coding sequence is TGTGCCAGCCGCGATTCTCACGGGGGGCAAAACATTCAGTACTTC. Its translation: CASRDSHGGQNIQYF.

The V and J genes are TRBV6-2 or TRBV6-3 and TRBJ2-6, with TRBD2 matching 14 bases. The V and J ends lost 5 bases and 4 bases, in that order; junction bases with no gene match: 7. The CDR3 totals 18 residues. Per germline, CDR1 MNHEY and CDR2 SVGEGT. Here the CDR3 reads CASSLRLAGGLGANVLTF. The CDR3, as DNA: TGTGCCAGCAGTCTCCGACTAGCGGGGGGGCTCGGGGCCAACGTCCTGACTTTC.

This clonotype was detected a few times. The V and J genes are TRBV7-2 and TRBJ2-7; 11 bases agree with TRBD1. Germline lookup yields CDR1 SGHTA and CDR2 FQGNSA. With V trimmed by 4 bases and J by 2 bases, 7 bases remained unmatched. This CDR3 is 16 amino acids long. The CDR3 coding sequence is TGTGCCAGCAGCTCCTTGGACAGGGGGCGTACCTACGAGCAGTACGTC. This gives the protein CASSSLDRGRTYEQYV.

In DNA, the CDR3 is TGTGCCAGCAGTTTTCGGATCTCCACCCGAGAGCAGTACTTC. Protein: CASSFRISTREQYF. This chain joins TRBV6-2 or TRBV6-3 and TRBJ2-7; D gene ambiguous. With 4 bases removed from V and 7 bases from J, the gap between germline ends came to 17 bases. From germline, CDR1 is MNHEY and CDR2 SVGEGT. The CDR3 has 14 amino acids.

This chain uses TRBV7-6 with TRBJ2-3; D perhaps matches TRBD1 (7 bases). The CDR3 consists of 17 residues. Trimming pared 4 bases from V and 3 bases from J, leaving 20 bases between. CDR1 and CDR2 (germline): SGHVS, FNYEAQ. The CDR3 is CASSSDYTSRGTDTQYF. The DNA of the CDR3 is TGTGCCAGCAGCTCGGATTATACTAGCAGGGGGACAGATACGCAGTATTTT.

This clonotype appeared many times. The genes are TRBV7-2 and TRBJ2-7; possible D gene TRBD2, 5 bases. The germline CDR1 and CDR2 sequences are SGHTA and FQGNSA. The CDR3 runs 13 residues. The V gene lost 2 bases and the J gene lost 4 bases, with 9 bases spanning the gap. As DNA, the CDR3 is TGTGCCAGCAGCTTAAGCGGTCGGTACGAGCAGTACGTC. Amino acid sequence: CASSLSGRYEQYV.

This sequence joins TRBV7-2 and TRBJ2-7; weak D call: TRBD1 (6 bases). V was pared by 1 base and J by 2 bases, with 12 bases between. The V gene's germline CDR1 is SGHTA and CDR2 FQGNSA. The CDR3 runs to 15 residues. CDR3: CASSLDGSGAYEQYF. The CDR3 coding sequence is TGTGCCAGCAGCTTAGATGGTTCAGGGGCCTACGAGCAGTACTTC.

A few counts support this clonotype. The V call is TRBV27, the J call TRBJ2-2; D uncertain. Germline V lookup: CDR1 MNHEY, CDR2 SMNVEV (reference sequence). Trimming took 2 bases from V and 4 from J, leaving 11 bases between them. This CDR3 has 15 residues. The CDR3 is CASSLMGPGTGELFF. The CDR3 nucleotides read TGTGCCAGCAGTTTAATGGGTCCCGGCACCGGGGAGCTGTTTTTT.

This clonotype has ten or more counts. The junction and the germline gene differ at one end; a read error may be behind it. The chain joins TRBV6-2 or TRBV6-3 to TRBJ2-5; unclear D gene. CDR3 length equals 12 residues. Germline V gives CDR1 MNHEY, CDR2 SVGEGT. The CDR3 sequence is CASSYSQETQYF. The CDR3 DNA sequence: TGCGCCAGCAGCTACAGCCAAGAGACCCAGTACTTC.

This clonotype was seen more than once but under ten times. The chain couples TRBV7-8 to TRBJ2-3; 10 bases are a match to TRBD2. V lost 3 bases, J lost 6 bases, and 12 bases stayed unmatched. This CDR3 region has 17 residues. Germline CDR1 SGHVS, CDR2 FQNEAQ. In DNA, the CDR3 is TGTGCCAGCAGCTTGATTACTAGCGGGGATGCAGCGGATACGCAGTATTTT. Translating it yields CASSLITSGDAADTQYF.

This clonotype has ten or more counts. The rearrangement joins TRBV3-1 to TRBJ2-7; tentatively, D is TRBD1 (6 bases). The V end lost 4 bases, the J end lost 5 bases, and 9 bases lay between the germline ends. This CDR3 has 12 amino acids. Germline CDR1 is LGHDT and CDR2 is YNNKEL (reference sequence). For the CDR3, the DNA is TGTGCCAGCAGCCCCCGACAGGACGAGCAGTACTTC. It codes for CASSPRQDEQYF.

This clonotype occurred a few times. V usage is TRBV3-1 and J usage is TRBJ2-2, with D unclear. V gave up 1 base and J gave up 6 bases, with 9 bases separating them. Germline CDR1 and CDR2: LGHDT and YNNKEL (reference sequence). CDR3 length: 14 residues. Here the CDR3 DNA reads TGTGCCAGCAGCCAAGGGGCCCGGGCCGGGGAGCTGTTTTTT. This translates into CASSQGARAGELFF. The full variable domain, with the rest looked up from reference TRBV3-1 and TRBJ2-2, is DTAVSQTPKYLVTQMGNDKSIKCEQNLGHDTMYWYKQDSKKFLKIMFSYNNKELIINETVPNRFSPKSPDKAHLNLHINSLELGDSAVYFCASSQGARAGELFFGEGSRLTVL.

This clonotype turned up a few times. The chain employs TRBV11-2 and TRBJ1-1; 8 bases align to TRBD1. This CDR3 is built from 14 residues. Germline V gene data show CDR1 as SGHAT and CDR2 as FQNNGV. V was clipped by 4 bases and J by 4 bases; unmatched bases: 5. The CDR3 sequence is CASSWRQGSTEAFF. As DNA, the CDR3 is TGTGCCAGCAGCTGGCGACAGGGGAGCACTGAAGCTTTCTTT.